This T cell receptor (beta chain) is drawn from a study of tumor and adjacent non-tumor tissue in lung cancer. This CDR3 region has 14 residues. Three rounds of nested PCR, following a modified ARM-PCR protocol, produced the TCRbeta library. Each CDR3 protein gets one entry after TCRdb re-called the multiplex PCR reads with MiXCR. The repertoire holds 70,000 to 90,000 distinct CDR3 sequences, with 60% to 85% as singletons. This sample's RNA came from whole unsorted tissue. The sequence derives from a woman between 45 and 60 years old with non-small cell lung cancer. The source material was lung tumor tissue. The chain joins TRBV12-3 or TRBV12-4 to TRBJ1-1, with TRBD1 as a possible D gene (5 bases). The CDR3 sequence: CVSTFGLGGTEAFF. CDR3 sequence (DNA): TGTGTCAGTACCTTTGGGCTTGGGGGCACTGAAGCTTTCTTT.